Shown below are 3 T cell receptor beta chains from a single sample sequenced in a study of tumor-infiltrating lymphocytes in primary liver carcinoma. Unsorted bulk tissue, roughly 19-34 mg of it, served as the source for co-extraction of RNA and DNA. Making TCR beta cDNA involved approximately 520 ng total RNA and a constant-region primer. Three rounds of nested multiplex PCR with slightly modified ARM-PCR produced TCR beta libraries. It was with TRBV1-TRBV30 forward primers and a C-beta reverse primer that the first two PCR rounds were run, at 10 cycles each. TCRdb reanalysed the multiplex PCR reads using MiXCR and keeps one entry per CDR3 protein. Among about 25,000 distinct CDR3 sequences, roughly three quarters were seen once, and the ten largest hold under 35%. The specimen was liver tumor tissue from sampling region 5. Subset described: tumor region T5, tumor centre. These receptors came from a woman aged 25 to 39 with primary liver carcinoma and hepatitis B virus infection.

The rearrangement uses TRBV21-1 and TRBJ2-1; TRBD1, the table's D call, lacks a check against the DNA. TRBV21-1 is a pseudogene locus. The CDR3 consists of 12 residues. In DNA, the CDR3 is TGTGCCAGCAAGGGGCGCGTTTATGAGCAGTTATTC. Its translation: CASKGRVYEQLF.

The table lists this clonotype with a few counts. The CDR3 DNA reads TGTGCCAGCAGCCAAGGGACAAGGTCCTACAATGAGCAGTTCTTC. This codes for CASSQGTRSYNEQFF. The chain recombines TRBV4-2 with TRBJ2-1, with D tentatively TRBD1 (5 bases). This CDR3 is built from 15 residues. The V end was cut by 1 base, the J end by 1 base, with 8 bases between. Germline-derived CDR1 and CDR2 are LGHNA and YNFKEQ.

Of note for this clonotype: A read error may explain this, as a much larger clone is one base away. The conserved phenylalanine or tryptophan is not found at the CDR3 terminus, so this likely reflects a read error. The limits of the CDR3 on the DNA are not certain, so only TCRdb's listed CDR3 is given. The rearrangement links TRBV5-1 to TRBJ2-2; the DNA was not compared with TRBD1, the D call given in the table. A total of 17 residues make up the CDR3, ends included. The germline V gene encodes CDR1 SGHRS and CDR2 YFSETQ. CDR3 sequence reads: CASSLGHRDKNTGELCL.